The next 3 T cell receptor beta chains were all read from a single sample in a study of shared clonotypes between healthy human individuals (dated by TCRdb to about 2020). Library method: the immunoSEQ multiplex PCR assay. TCRdb carries this immuneACCESS record with in-frame sequences only. Its versions omit some clonotypes, under half of them owing to an unresolved V gene in the studies checked, with the rest unexplained. A total of approximately 1,500,000 clones appear in this sample, roughly 96% of them only once. The ten largest account for over 1% of the sample. Sequencing was done on a sample of naive CD4+ T cells sorted from blood. The intended sense of this specimen's cell subset or site label: CD45RA+ positively selected. All receptors derive from a man aged 25 to 40 in good health.

CDR3 loop: CASRRSRVGEQYF. In nucleotides, the CDR3 is TGTGCCAGCAGAAGAAGCAGGGTGGGAGAGCAGTACTTC. The chain combines TRBV6-1 with TRBJ2-7; weak D call: TRBD1 (5 bases). Trimming left V 6 bases short and J 7 bases short, with 16 bases between. Germline CDR1 reads MNHNS; CDR2 reads SASEGT. The CDR3 covers 13 residues.

The chain is built from TRBV6-1 and TRBJ2-7; D is ambiguous. CDR3 size: 13 residues. Germline CDR1 MNHNS, CDR2 SASEGT. V was cut by 5 bases and J by 3 bases, with 11 bases left in between. The CDR3 spells CASSHAAIYEQYF. The CDR3 coding sequence is TGTGCCAGCAGTCACGCCGCGATCTACGAGCAGTACTTC.

The V call is TRBV7-9, the J call TRBJ1-4, with D possibly being TRBD1 (6 bases). V shed 3 bases and J shed 8 bases, with 13 bases lying between them. Germline CDR1 and CDR2: SEHNR and FQNEAQ (reference sequence). This CDR3 contains 14 residues. The DNA for the CDR3 is TGTGCCAGCAGCTTCGGCAGGGGTGGGGAAAAACTGTTTTTT. Encoded protein: CASSFGRGGEKLFF.